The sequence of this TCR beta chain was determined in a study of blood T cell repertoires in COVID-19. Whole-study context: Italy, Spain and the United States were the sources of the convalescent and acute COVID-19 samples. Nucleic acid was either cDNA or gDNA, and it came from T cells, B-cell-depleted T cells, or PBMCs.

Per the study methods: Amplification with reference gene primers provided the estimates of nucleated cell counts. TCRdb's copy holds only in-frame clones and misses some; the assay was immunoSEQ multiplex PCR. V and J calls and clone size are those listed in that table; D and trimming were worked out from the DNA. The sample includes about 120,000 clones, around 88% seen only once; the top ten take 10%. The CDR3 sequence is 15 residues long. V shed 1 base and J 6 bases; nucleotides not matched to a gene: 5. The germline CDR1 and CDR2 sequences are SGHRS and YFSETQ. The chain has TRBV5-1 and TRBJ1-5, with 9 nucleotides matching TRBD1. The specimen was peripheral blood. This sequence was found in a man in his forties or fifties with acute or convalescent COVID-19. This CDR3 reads CASSLRGQGGQPQHF. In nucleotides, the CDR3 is TGCGCCAGCAGCTTGCGGGGACAGGGAGGTCAGCCCCAGCATTTT.